Here is one TCR beta chain with its context. The same CDR3 is also encoded by other DNA sequences in this sample. This entry is derived from a study of blood T cell repertoires in COVID-19. Germline-derived CDR1 and CDR2 are MNHEY and SVGAGI. Trimming stripped 2 bases from V and 2 bases from J, with 9 bases between. This CDR3 is built from 14 residues. TCRdb keeps only in-frame clones here, not all; method: immunoSEQ multiplex PCR. The sample consists of 150,000 to 200,000 clones, about nine tenths of them appearing once. The chain recombines TRBV6-5 with TRBJ1-1; D gene uncertain. The TCR was taken from an older man with acute or convalescent COVID-19. The specimen was peripheral blood. CDR3 sequence (DNA): TGTGCCAGCAGTTACCGCGGGGTAAACACTGAAGCTTTCTTT. This gives the protein CASSYRGVNTEAFF.